What follows is one T cell receptor beta chain and its context. Trimming cost V 4 bases and J 2 bases; bases outside gene matches: 7. Germline V gene lookup returns CDR1 LGHDT and CDR2 YNNKEL (reference sequence). The CDR3 spans 15 residues. The record originates from a study of blood T cell repertoires in COVID-19. Clones were sequenced by immunoSEQ multiplex PCR, and TCRdb holds only the in-frame ones, with some missing. The table has about 260,000 clones, more than 80% seen once. Sequenced material: PBMCs or T cells enriched from blood (not recorded which). The clonotype comes from a woman younger than 30 who had recovered from COVID-19. The chain uses TRBV3-1 (or the pseudogene TRBV3-2) and TRBJ1-2, with TRBD1 identical over 7 bases. Written as DNA, the CDR3 is TGTGCCAGCAGCCGAGGGAAGGGGGCGAACTATGGCTACACCTTC. The encoded protein is CASSRGKGANYGYTF.